The 25 T cell receptor beta chains given below trace back to one sample, sequenced in a study of liver allograft versus peripheral blood T cells. About the research overall: Intrahepatic T cell receptor repertoires from transplanted livers were compared against repertoires in recipients' peripheral blood.

In TCRdb, the reads were re-called with MiXCR into one record per CDR3 protein. The sample lists 5,000 or so distinct CDR3 sequences, around a sixth occurring once. These receptor sequences come from a human patient who had a liver transplant. Some T cells may arise from the graft donor.

The genes are TRBV10-2 and TRBJ2-1; the D call may be TRBD1 or TRBD2 (6 bases each). V lost 6 bases and J lost 10, with 28 bases in between. The length of the CDR3 is 17 residues. Germline CDR1 WSHSY, CDR2 SAAADI. The CDR3: CASSSLDRTIKYGEQFF. For the CDR3, the DNA is TGCGCCAGCAGCAGCCTAGACAGGACTATTAAGTATGGGGAGCAGTTCTTC.

The chain has TRBV27 and TRBJ2-3, with 16 bases identical to TRBD2. With V trimmed by 6 bases and J by 8 bases, 5 bases remained unmatched. The CDR3 has 15 residues. CDR1 MNHEY and CDR2 SMNVEV come from the germline V gene (reference sequence). The CDR3 protein is CASRTGLAGGATQYF. The CDR3 DNA follows: TGTGCCAGCAGAACGGGACTAGCGGGGGGGGCTACGCAGTATTTT.

This clonotype was observed a handful of times. The CDR3: CASSLVGVQPQHF. CDR3 in DNA: TGTGCCAGCAGCTTGGTCGGGGTCCAGCCCCAGCATTTT. V and J are TRBV5-6 and TRBJ1-5; D remains unclear. The CDR3 sequence is 13 residues long. Trimming pared 0 bases from V and 7 bases from J, leaving 8 bases between. The germline V gene encodes CDR1 SGHDT and CDR2 YYEEEE.

The chain carries TRBV7-9 and TRBJ2-2; D gene ambiguous. Germline V gene sequence: CDR1 SEHNR, CDR2 FQNEAQ (reference sequence). V was trimmed by 3 bases and J by 1 base, leaving 6 bases between them. The CDR3 contains 14 residues. As DNA, the CDR3 is TGTGCCAGCAGCTTTTGGCAGAACACCGGGGAGCTGTTTTTT. Protein: CASSFWQNTGELFF.

The V gene is TRBV6-2 or TRBV6-3, the J gene TRBJ2-1, with D possibly being TRBD2 (7 bases). The CDR3 runs to 15 residues. Trimming took 2 bases from V and 5 from J, leaving 13 bases between them. Germline CDR1 MNHEY, CDR2 SVGEGT. The CDR3 spells CASSYEGGGDNEQFF. The CDR3 DNA sequence: TGTGCCAGCAGTTACGAAGGAGGGGGGGACAATGAGCAGTTCTTC.

The rearrangement joins TRBV30 to TRBJ1-5, with D unresolved. V lost 2 bases to trimming and J lost 0 bases, with 5 bases between them. The CDR3 has 13 residues. CDR1 and CDR2 (germline): GTSNPN, SVGIG (reference sequence). As DNA, the CDR3 is TGTGCCTGGAGTACGGGTAGCAATCAGCCCCAGCATTTT. Its protein product is CAWSTGSNQPQHF.

This clonotype was recorded many times. This sequence joins TRBV28 and TRBJ2-7; 9 bases are shared with TRBD1. The CDR3 covers 15 residues. The V segment lost 3 bases and the J segment 6 bases; nucleotides outside the gene matches: 9. The germline gives CDR1 MDHEN, CDR2 SYDVKM. CDR3 bases: TGTGCCAGCAGTTTCCGGGACAGGGCCCCCTTCGAGCAGTACTTC. It specifies CASSFRDRAPFEQYF.

This clonotype qualifies as medium-sized. The chain combines TRBV6-1 with TRBJ1-5; D may be TRBD1 (5 bases). Trimming took 2 bases from V and 1 from J, leaving 9 bases between them. The germline V gene encodes CDR1 MNHNS and CDR2 SASEGT. This CDR3 is 15 amino acids long. CDR3 amino acids: CASSEFTGSNQPQHF. CDR3 DNA sequence: TGTGCCAGCAGTGAATTTACAGGAAGCAATCAGCCCCAGCATTTT.

This clonotype was counted ten times or more. The J gene is TRBJ1-4, the V gene TRBV5-6; tentatively, D is TRBD1 (5 bases). The germline CDR1 and CDR2 sequences are SGHDT and YYEEEE. The length of the CDR3 is 16 residues. The ends were cut back, 0 bases at V and 6 bases at J, with 15 bases in the middle. The CDR3, as DNA: TGTGCCAGCAGCTTGGCCATGGGGGAGGTGGATGAAAAACTGTTTTTT. It translates to CASSLAMGEVDEKLFF.

This clonotype is deemed medium-sized. The gene calls are TRBV15 and TRBJ2-3; a weak D match, TRBD2 (6 bases). Germline V gene sequence: CDR1 LNHNV, CDR2 YYDKDF (reference sequence). V was pared by 1 base and J by 5 bases, with 16 bases between. There are 16 residues in the CDR3. The CDR3 protein is CATSRVDSGDGDTQYF. CDR3 nucleotide sequence: TGTGCCACCAGCAGAGTCGATAGCGGAGACGGAGATACGCAGTATTTT.

This sequence joins TRBV5-6 and TRBJ2-7, with D possibly matching TRBD2 (7 bases). The CDR3 covers 14 residues. Trimming took 0 bases from V and 5 from J, leaving 12 bases between them. The germline V gene encodes CDR1 SGHDT and CDR2 YYEEEE. The DNA for the CDR3 is TGTGCCAGCAGCTTGGCGGGGGGCCGGGACGAGCAGTACTTC. Translated, it gives CASSLAGGRDEQYF.

This clonotype has at least ten counts. The chain links TRBV6-1 to TRBJ2-7, with TRBD1 as a possible D gene (6 bases). Germline CDR1 reads MNHNS; CDR2 reads SASEGT. The CDR3 covers 15 residues. The V end was cut by 0 bases, the J end by 2 bases, with 11 bases between. The CDR3 loop is CASSEALDRAYEQYF. CDR3 bases: TGTGCCAGCAGTGAAGCGTTGGACAGAGCCTACGAGCAGTACTTC.

As DNA, the CDR3 is TGTGCCAGCAGCCCCGGACAGGGATACTACAATGAGCAGTTCTTC. This codes for CASSPGQGYYNEQFF. The chain is built from TRBV7-9 and TRBJ2-1, with 8 positions matching TRBD1. The CDR3 length is 15 residues. Trimming took 5 bases from V and 3 from J; bases not matched to a gene: 6. Germline CDR1 reads SEHNR; CDR2 reads FQNEAQ (reference sequence).

Sample share makes this clonotype medium-sized (0.01 to 0.1%). The chain carries TRBV19 and TRBJ2-7; the match to TRBD1 covers 8 bases. The CDR3 is 13 amino acids. The ends lost 8 bases at V and 4 bases at J; junction bases unmatched: 7. CDR1 LNHDA and CDR2 SQIVND come from the germline V gene (reference sequence). Written as DNA, the CDR3 is TGTGCCAGTTCCGGGACAGGCCTTTACGAGCAGTACTTC. The encoded protein is CASSGTGLYEQYF. Filled out from reference TRBV19 and TRBJ2-7, the complete variable domain reads DGGITQSPKYLFRKEGQNVTLSCEQNLNHDAMYWYRQDPGQGLRLIYYSQIVNDFQKGDIAEGYSVSREKKESFPLTVTSAQKNPTAFYLCASSGTGLYEQYFGPGTRLTVT.

This clonotype was detected many times. This chain links TRBV10-3 with TRBJ1-5, with 7 bases lining up with TRBD1. Germline V gene lookup returns CDR1 ENHRY and CDR2 SYGVKD. V was clipped by 6 bases and J by 1 base; unmatched bases: 3. CDR3 size: 14 residues. CDR3 loop: CAIRNRGSNQPQHF. The CDR3 coding sequence is TGTGCCATCAGGAACAGGGGAAGCAATCAGCCCCAGCATTTT.

This clonotype was seen at least ten times. The V and J genes are TRBV27 and TRBJ2-2, with D perhaps TRBD1 (6 bases). The CDR3 length is 15 residues. Germline V CDR1 and CDR2: MNHEY, SMNVEV (reference sequence). Trimming cost V 8 bases and J 1 base, with 14 bases left between them. The CDR3 here is CASGQQGWNTGELFF. The CDR3 DNA sequence: TGTGCCAGCGGCCAACAGGGATGGAACACCGGGGAGCTGTTTTTT.

This clonotype rates as medium-sized. The chain carries TRBV29-1 and TRBJ1-2; 7 bases align to TRBD1. V was pared by 1 base and J by 3 bases, with 5 bases of the junction left unmatched. Germline V gives CDR1 SQVTM, CDR2 ANQGSEA. The CDR3 length is 14 residues. For the CDR3, the DNA is TGCAGCGTTGAAGCGCAGGGGGGGGACTATGGCTACACCTTC. Its protein product is CSVEAQGGDYGYTF.

This chain connects TRBV28 to TRBJ1-1; D gene uncertain. V lost 6 bases to trimming and J lost 5 bases, with 19 bases between them. CDR1 MDHEN and CDR2 SYDVKM come from the germline V gene. CDR3 length: 15 residues. The CDR3 DNA follows: TGTGCCAGCAGCCCACCTAGGTTTGGGTTTACTGAAGCTTTCTTT. This gives the protein CASSPPRFGFTEAFF.

The chain combines TRBV20-1 with TRBJ2-2; D uncertain. Germline V gene lookup returns CDR1 DFQATT and CDR2 SNEGSKA (reference sequence). V lost 1 base and J lost 2, with 11 bases in between. The CDR3 is made up of 15 amino acids. CDR3 bases: TGCAGTGCTAGAGTAGTGGGGATAAACACCGGGGAGCTGTTTTTT. Protein sequence: CSARVVGINTGELFF.

This clonotype has a count of ten or more. The V and J genes are TRBV28 and TRBJ2-7, with D tentatively TRBD1 (6 bases). This CDR3 has 14 amino acids. Germline CDR1 reads MDHEN; CDR2 reads SYDVKM. Trimming removed 9 bases from V and 2 bases from J, with 17 bases in between. The chain's CDR3 is CASDPGTQTYEQYF. The CDR3 bases are TGTGCCAGTGACCCCGGGACACAGACCTACGAGCAGTACTTC.

The chain carries TRBV11-2 and TRBJ2-7; weak D call: TRBD1 (7 bases). The germline CDR1 and CDR2 sequences are SGHAT and FQNNGV. CDR3 length: 14 residues. Trimming removed 5 bases from V and 6 bases from J, with 17 bases in between. This CDR3 reads CASSPQWQGGEQYF. For the CDR3, the DNA is TGTGCCAGCAGCCCCCAGTGGCAGGGGGGCGAGCAGTACTTC.

The chain uses TRBV7-2 and TRBJ2-7, with no clear D. Germline values: CDR1 SGHTA, CDR2 FQGNSA. This CDR3 region has 16 residues. V lost 2 bases, J lost 6 bases, and 20 bases lay in between. The CDR3 DNA reads as TGTGCCAGCAGCTTAAATCCAGACCGGGTTTGGGGCGAGCAGTACTTC. Its translation is CASSLNPDRVWGEQYF. The variable domain in full, completed from reference TRBV7-2 and TRBJ2-7, reads GAGVSQSPSNKVTEKGKDVELRCDPISGHTALYWYRQSLGQGLEFLIYFQGNSAPDKSGLPSDRFSAERTGGSVSTLTIQRTQQEDSAVYLCASSLNPDRVWGEQYFGPGTRLTVT.

The gene calls are TRBV28 and TRBJ2-7, with a tentative D call TRBD1 (6 bases). With 5 bases removed from V and 4 bases from J, the gap between germline ends came to 15 bases. The CDR3 loop spans 14 amino acids. Germline lookup yields CDR1 MDHEN and CDR2 SYDVKM. The CDR3 sequence: CASSPNTGFYEQYF. For the CDR3, the DNA is TGTGCCAGCAGTCCCAACACAGGGTTTTACGAGCAGTACTTC.

By proportion, this clonotype is medium-sized. This chain uses TRBV27 with TRBJ1-5; tentatively, D is TRBD1 (6 bases). Germline CDR1 is MNHEY and CDR2 is SMNVEV (reference sequence). Trimming cost V 2 bases and J 6 bases, with 11 bases left between them. This CDR3 has 14 residues. This CDR3 is CASSLTGQSQPQHF. CDR3 sequence (DNA): TGTGCCAGCAGTTTAACAGGGCAGAGTCAGCCCCAGCATTTT.

This clonotype was observed a few times. The chain employs TRBV11-1 and TRBJ1-3; D call uncertain. V was clipped by 5 bases and J by 5 bases, with 10 bases between them. Germline V gene data show CDR1 as SGHAT and CDR2 as FQDESV (reference sequence). There are 13 residues in the CDR3. CDR3 in DNA: TGTGCCAGCAGCGACGGGCCAAGAAACACCATATATTTT. Translated: CASSDGPRNTIYF.